The present TCR beta chain was sequenced within a study of cytomegalovirus exposure and HLA in healthy donors (dated by TCRdb to about 2017). Context from the whole study: An earlier analysis of approximately 550 of the donors reported 250 to 350 Gb of sequence data and some 120 million unique TCR beta sequences from some 180 million T cells. Roughly 300 gigabases of sequencing data and about 92 million unique TCR sequences made up an early release that covered approximately 620 HLA-typed donors. The genetic ancestry cluster associated with self-reported Caucasian donors included roughly 84% of the roughly 360 genotyped donors. The aim of the study was to test whether cataloging public T cell receptors could identify signatures of past pathogen exposure. The T cell repertoires of under 750 subjects were profiled by immunosequencing and related to cytomegalovirus serostatus. Besides the first cohort of 666 subjects, a separate validation cohort made up of some 110 different subjects was used. To predict cytomegalovirus infection status, the study combined high-throughput TCR immunosequencing, statistical association of individual TCRs with disease status, and machine learning. In a later analysis, previously published TCR beta repertoires from 550 to 700 donors were re-analyzed and high-resolution HLA genotyping was added so that TCR occurrence patterns could be studied. Rather than using new phenotypic data, the later analysis identified candidate immune exposures from TCR beta sequences and from how often those sequences occurred across donors. An earlier analysis of approximately 630 of the donors applied high-throughput TCR beta sequencing to assess whether each TCR beta V gene segment acted as functional or pseudogenic. Donor age, sex, ethnicity and CMV serostatus were compiled alongside the repertoire data. A later genetic analysis used genome-wide SNP genotypes for about 65% of the roughly 670 donors, treating that subset as a discovery cohort. Every repertoire in the discovery cohort had been generated on one and the same sequencing platform. HLA typing included class I and class II loci at four-digit resolution. Typing coverage differed by locus: A, B, C, DRB1 and DQB1 were typed in about 620-630 donors, DQA1 in 500 to 550, DPA1 in some 570, and DPB1 in 472. Because of strong linkage in the cohort, roughly five DR-DQ haplotypes were treated as single units for association and clustering. Among about 400 genotyped donors of the cohort, an average of roughly 230,000 unique TCR beta nucleotide sequences was sequenced per donor, of which about 18% were non-productive.

Study-wide conclusions, independent of this receptor: The authors suggested that the approach could potentially be extended to other disease states and immunological phenotypes. A few of the identified cytomegalovirus-associated TCR beta chains were confirmed in vitro to be specific for cytomegalovirus antigens. Correlated functional status among segregating V segments might be attributable to linkage disequilibrium, but an unknown experimental factor could not be ruled out. Assigning TCR associations to individual alleles was difficult when HLA alleles, especially DR and DQ, strongly co-occurred. Cytomegalovirus status was reported to be diagnosed by the classifier with high specificity and sensitivity in both the original and validation cohorts. In a later analysis, the rate of TCR association differed among HLA loci, with DRB1 alleles having the most associated TCRs and HLA-C alleles having the fewest. A later genetic analysis reported fewer N-insertions in productive TCRs among donors in an Asian-associated ancestry cluster than the 666-donor mean. Most CMV-associated TCR beta chains appeared to be HLA-restricted in a later analysis, and the HLA associations seemed to be driven largely by CMV exposure. Because HLA typing was unavailable for some donors at each locus, only the typed subset was used in association tests. Most TCR sequences were observed very rarely across donors, whereas some public TCRs were present in many individuals. A cluster of highly shared sequence variants was judged likely to be a technical artifact of the sequencing pipeline. CMV serostatus was the only immune exposure information available for the cohort. In a later analysis, HLA-associated TCR beta chains were found to be more clonally expanded and to have lower generation probabilities than equally common non-associated chains. Seventeen rarely observed V segments, including chromosome 9 orphons, were excluded from the earlier analysis of just under 600 of the donors because counts were too low. A later analysis associated some 17,000 TCR beta sequences with specific HLA alleles at a false discovery rate of 0.05. The presence/absence analyses assumed that sequencing depth was roughly uniform across donors, and that assumption may not be true. An association between a missense DCLRE1C variant and V-gene and J-gene trimming of TCR beta chains was found in a later genetic analysis and replicated in an independent cohort. In an earlier analysis of 587 of the donors, most TCR beta V segments were observed in productive rearrangements about 90% or about 30% of the time, broadly matching IMGT annotations. Several of the top co-occurrence clusters appeared to be linked to parvovirus B19, influenza, CMV and Epstein-Barr virus, according to a later analysis. A total of roughly 160 TCR beta chains were listed by the study as associated with cytomegalovirus. Only TCR beta chains were sequenced in this cohort, and the absence of alpha or paired-chain data limited detectable features. A further reported finding was that TCR beta sequences accurately predicted the HLA-A and HLA-B alleles for most subjects in the first cohort.

Libraries came from the immunoSEQ multiplex PCR assay. A mixture of 60 forward primers for TCR Vbeta segments and 13 reverse primers for TCR Jbeta segments was used in the multiplex PCR. Amplification of the CDR3 region of rearranged TCR beta genes was performed with a multiplex PCR assay on genomic DNA. The Illumina HiSeq System was used to sequence the amplified TCR beta libraries as 87-base-pair reads. The authors' analysis ran thus. Across the 700 or so repertoires, a later analysis counted 80 million or so unique TCR beta chains, 9.5 million to 13 million of which were shared by at least two donors. Raw reads were error-corrected and collapsed into unique sequences with a nearest-neighbor algorithm that merged closely related sequences to remove PCR and sequencing errors. V, D and J gene segments were assigned by aligning CDR3 sequences to IMGT reference sequences. For a sequence to be retained, at least a six-nucleotide match to both a V gene segment and a J gene segment was required. A rearrangement was called productive if the CDR3 had no stop codons and remained in frame with V and J, and every other rearrangement was called non-productive. Following IMGT convention, CDR3 was defined as the stretch from the second conserved V-encoded cysteine to the conserved J-encoded phenylalanine. The earlier analysis of some 540 of the donors excluded any sequence lacking an unambiguous match to a single V gene segment. An earlier analysis of over 450 of the donors classified V segments as functional when productive rearrangements were above 56.7% and as segregating when the standard deviation between donors was above 5%. A statistical classification framework was built to diagnose cytomegalovirus status from the catalog of TCR beta chain sequences. In a later analysis, V and J genes were assigned by comparing TCR nucleotide sequences against IMGT/GENE-DB human TR gene sequences. A later analysis assigned CDR3 sequences and most-parsimonious VDJ recombination scenarios with the TCRdist pipeline. A later analysis defined each TCR beta chain by its CDR3 amino acid sequence plus V-gene family, and excluded reads lacking a unique V-gene family. As a way to deal with suspected cross-contamination and a sequencing artifact, a later analysis dropped 500 to 700 nucleotide sequences that were highly shared and had low generation probability. A later analysis calculated a clonal expansion index for each public chain from normalized within-repertoire ranks of inferred template counts. In a later analysis, generation probabilities were computed using a VDJ recombination model fitted to out-of-frame rearrangements, and the results were checked against IGoR. In a later analysis, TCR-TCR, TCR-HLA and TCR-CMV co-occurrence was scored with hypergeometric tests, and a repertoire-size bias correction was applied to TCR pairs. In a later analysis, false discovery rates were estimated by permuting HLA or CMV assignments 20 times. A later analysis grouped co-occurring TCRs with DBSCAN, adding TCRdist sequence similarity when clustering within HLA-allele-positive subsets. Repertoires with fewer than 30,000 or more than 120,000 public chains were left out of co-occurrence clustering, as were a few repertoires with anomalous nucleotide sharing. TCRdb re-hosts the immuneACCESS table, in-frame sequences only. Its copies lack some clones; in the studies checked, an unresolved V gene accounts for under half of them, and the cause for the rest is not known. V and J calls plus clone size are reproduced from that table; the DNA served to infer D and trimming. The sample table records some 64,000 clones; about 89% of these occur just once. Of the sample, approximately 1.5% falls within the top ten clones.

Worth noting for this clone: The antigen this receptor binds is unknown. Base quality data are lacking; no much larger clone is found one base away.

The cohort comprised several hundred healthy bone marrow donors. All cohort members were sampled while nominally healthy, although unrecorded immune exposures were likely present. The donor tested CMV seropositive and was one of the 289 seropositive cohort members. Every donor gave a peripheral blood sample, and the peripheral blood mononuclear cells from that sample were used for TCR beta sequencing. The Qiagen DNeasy Blood Extraction Kit was used to extract genomic DNA from the blood cell samples. The source of this sequence is a man aged 25-40 years in good health and CMV-seropositive. Specimen: PBMCs.

The nucleotides read TGTGCCAGTATTCCTGGGGGGACTACCTACAATGAGCAGTTCTTC. This encodes CASIPGGTTYNEQFF. Recombination connected TRBV19 to TRBJ2-1, with 7 middle bases fitting TRBD2. Including the terminal cysteine and phenylalanine, the CDR3 comprises 15 residues. CDR3 DNA is the only sequence kept; it has 45 bases, read in frame from the first base. The germline V gene (reference sequence) supplies CDR1 LNHDA and CDR2 SQIVND. Trimming removed 7 bases from V and 2 bases from J; the gene matches leave 8 bases unexplained.